This TCR beta chain was observed in a study of blood T cell repertoires in COVID-19. Study as a whole: Italy, Spain and the United States were the sources of the convalescent and acute COVID-19 samples. Sample material is recorded as cDNA or gDNA derived from T cells, B-cell-depleted T cells, or PBMCs.

Authors' data handling: Counts of nucleated cells, estimated from reference gene primer amplification, were obtained. Repertoires were generated with immunoSEQ multiplex PCR, while TCRdb's copy carries only in-frame clones and drops some. V and J calls and clone size are copied from that table; D and trimming were computed from the DNA. The repertoire has 300,000 to 400,000 clones, 80% to 90% of them found once; the top ten carry roughly 6%. Seattle-derived patients entered the study during active infection and were followed longitudinally. This CDR3 has 16 amino acids. In germline, CDR1 is KGHSH, CDR2 LQKENI. With 2 bases clipped from V and 0 bases from J, the junction kept 5 bases outside the gene matches.

Sequencing input: peripheral blood. The origin of this receptor is a woman between 50 and 59 years old with COVID-19, enrolled during active disease. The rearrangement uses TRBV18 and TRBJ2-7; 9 positions match TRBD2. The CDR3 bases are TGTGCCAGCTCACCAATCTCTAGCGGGACCTCCTACGAGCAGTACTTC. Protein: CASSPISSGTSYEQYF.